This TCR beta chain was captured by sequencing in a study of beta chain features in type 1 diabetes. In the case of this clone: Its antigen is not known.

Notes on the study in general: Among patients with Type 1 diabetes, TCRB CDR3s were moderately but significantly shorter in every one of the four CD4+ subsets.

Reverse transcription of all isolated RNA meant that expressed TCRB transcripts were sequenced. Repertoires were generated with immunoSEQ multiplex PCR, while TCRdb's copy carries only in-frame clones and drops some. The profile shows 150,000 to 200,000 clones, roughly 60% of them singletons. The sequenced sample was naive CD4+ T cells from blood. This TCR was recovered from a man between 25 and 39 years old with type 1 diabetes.

The CDR3 loop is CAWSGILNTEAFF. The CDR3 nucleotides read TGTGCCTGGAGCGGTATACTGAACACTGAAGCTTTCTTT. The J gene is TRBJ1-1, the V gene TRBV30; D not resolved. Trimming took off 3 bases at V and 0 bases at J, with 8 bases between the two ends. Germline lookup yields CDR1 GTSNPN and CDR2 SVGIG (reference sequence). The CDR3 length is 13 residues.